This TCR beta chain appears in the sequencing data of a study of blood T cell repertoires in COVID-19. Study-level information: Specimens from acute and convalescent COVID-19 originated in the United States, Italy and Spain. T cells, B-cell-depleted T cells, or PBMCs supplied cDNA or gDNA.

Under the authors' procedure: Amplification of reference gene primers was used by the study to estimate nucleated cell counts. Sequencing used immunoSEQ multiplex PCR; TCRdb keeps in-frame clones, though not all of them. The D gene and trimming were derived from the DNA, and the V and J assignments and clone size from that table. The sample has 120,000 or so clones; over 55% are singletons. Germline lookup yields CDR1 SEHNR and CDR2 FQNEAQ (reference sequence). The CDR3 has 17 residues. The J segment lost 2 bases and the V segment lost 5 bases, leaving 5 bases of the junction unmatched. Sequencing used peripheral blood. The V call is TRBV7-9, the J call TRBJ2-4; TRBD2 agrees at 14 bases. This receptor was obtained from a woman aged 70-85 years with acute or convalescent COVID-19. The CDR3 is CASSAGTSGSPKNIQYF. The DNA for the CDR3 is TGTGCCAGCAGCGCCGGGACTAGCGGGAGTCCCAAAAACATTCAGTACTTC.